These 26 T cell receptor beta chains share one sample of origin, sequenced in a study of blood T cells in healthy people across ages. Primed by a sample-barcoded 5' primer and a J-beta primer mix, a second PCR proceeded for roughly 6 to 12 cycles. TCRdb reanalysed the 5' RACE reads using MiXCR and keeps one entry per CDR3 protein. In the table there are around 1.5 million distinct CDR3 sequences, around 35% of which are singletons. Sequenced input: blood. The receptors originated from a woman aged 30 to 39 in good health.

CDR3 sequence (DNA): TGTGCCAGCAGTTTAAGGCCGGGGGCGACAACCTACGAGCAGTACTTC. The encoded protein is CASSLRPGATTYEQYF. The chain links TRBV27 to TRBJ2-7; tentatively, D is TRBD1 or TRBD2 (6 bases each). Germline loops: CDR1 MNHEY, CDR2 SMNVEV (reference sequence). This CDR3 contains 16 residues. V lost 2 bases and J 2 bases, leaving 16 bases between the germline ends.

The chain is built from TRBV18 and TRBJ1-5; 9 bases align to TRBD1. The V segment lost 6 bases and the J segment 1 base; nucleotides outside the gene matches: 4. The CDR3 contains 15 residues. Looked up from germline, CDR1 is KGHSH and CDR2 is LQKENI. In nucleotides, the CDR3 is TGTGCCAGCTCCGGACAGGGGCAGAGCAATCAGCCCCAGCATTTT. Protein: CASSGQGQSNQPQHF.

This clonotype was seen only a few times. The gene calls are TRBV7-9 and TRBJ1-5; 9 bases agree with TRBD1. This CDR3 contains 15 residues. Germline V gene data show CDR1 as SEHNR and CDR2 as FQNEAQ (reference sequence). Unmatched junction bases numbered 5, after V lost 5 bases and J lost 3 bases. The CDR3 DNA is TGTGCCAGCAGCGCCTGGACAGGGGTCAATCAGCCCCAGCATTTT. Its protein is CASSAWTGVNQPQHF.

The rearrangement joins TRBV18 to TRBJ2-3, with D perhaps given as TRBD1 or TRBD2 (5 bases each). The CDR3 extends over 17 amino acids. Germline CDR1 and CDR2: KGHSH and LQKENI. V lost 3 bases to trimming and J lost 0 bases, with 16 bases between them. This CDR3 is CASSPLGPSPSTDTQYF. CDR3 bases: TGTGCCAGCTCACCTTTGGGACCGTCCCCTAGCACAGATACGCAGTATTTT.

The CDR3 region is CASSTGPAGAYEQYF. The CDR3 DNA reads as TGTGCCAGCAGCACGGGACCAGCGGGGGCCTACGAGCAGTACTTC. This rearrangement joins TRBV7-9 to TRBJ2-7, with TRBD2 identical over 8 bases. Germline loops: CDR1 SEHNR, CDR2 FQNEAQ (reference sequence). CDR3 length: 15 amino acids. With V trimmed by 5 bases and J by 2 bases, 8 bases remained unmatched.

The rearrangement uses TRBV11-2 and TRBJ2-2, with D uncertain. Trimming left V 2 bases short and J 2 bases short, with 15 bases between. Germline V gene lookup returns CDR1 SGHAT and CDR2 FQNNGV. The CDR3 is 17 residues long. The chain's CDR3 is CASSLRQTQFNTGELFF. The CDR3 DNA sequence: TGTGCCAGCAGCTTACGGCAAACCCAATTCAACACCGGGGAGCTGTTTTTT.

This chain links TRBV5-1 with TRBJ2-7; possibly TRBD2 for D (6 bases). V lost 4 bases and J 0 bases, leaving 14 bases between the germline ends. CDR3 length: 15 residues. CDR1 SGHRS and CDR2 YFSETQ come from the germline V gene. The CDR3 nucleotides are TGCGCCAGCAGCCCAGGAGGAGGGATCTCCTACGAGCAGTACTTC. This translates into CASSPGGGISYEQYF.

A single count supports this clonotype. J is TRBJ1-6 and V is TRBV20-1, with a possible D match to TRBD1 (6 bases). There are 14 residues in the CDR3. Germline V gene lookup returns CDR1 DFQATT and CDR2 SNEGSKA (reference sequence). The V end was cut by 3 bases, the J end by 5 bases, with 11 bases between. The CDR3 DNA reads as TGCAGTGCTAGTGAGACAGGTCATAATTCACCCCTCCACTTT. It yields the protein CSASETGHNSPLHF.

This clonotype occurred a few times. This chain uses TRBV20-1 with TRBJ2-1; no clear D. This CDR3 comprises 13 residues. V lost 1 base and J lost 3, with 7 bases in between. Germline CDR1 is DFQATT and CDR2 is SNEGSKA (reference sequence). CDR3 coding DNA: TGCAGTGCTAGAGTGGTTAGCTACAATGAGCAGTTCTTC. The encoded protein is CSARVVSYNEQFF.

This clonotype turned up a few times. The V call is TRBV20-1, the J call TRBJ2-1; D not certain. V lost 2 bases and J 0 bases, leaving 17 bases between the germline ends. Germline CDR1 reads DFQATT; CDR2 reads SNEGSKA (reference sequence). This CDR3 contains 17 residues. The CDR3 loop reads CSARPSRGVSSYNEQFF. CDR3 sequence (DNA): TGCAGTGCTAGACCCTCGAGAGGCGTCTCCTCCTACAATGAGCAGTTCTTC.

Regarding this clonotype: The germline gene is not matched at one end of the junction; a read error may be the cause. The chain carries TRBV20-1 and TRBJ2-2; tentative D call: TRBD2 (5 bases). CDR3 length: 16 residues. Germline CDR1 DFQATT, CDR2 SNEGSKA (reference sequence). CDR3 in amino acids: CSALDIARPNTGKLFF. The CDR3 nucleotides are TGCAGTGCCCTAGATATCGCGAGACCGAACACCGGGAAGCTGTTTTTT.

The chain links TRBV3-1 to TRBJ2-5; D tentatively reads TRBD1 or TRBD2 (6 bases each). The germline gives CDR1 LGHDT, CDR2 YNNKEL (reference sequence). The V end was cut by 1 base, the J end by 2 bases, with 11 bases between. The length of the CDR3 is 15 residues. The CDR3: CASSQGWGAQETQYF. The CDR3 nucleotides are TGTGCCAGCAGCCAAGGGTGGGGGGCACAAGAGACCCAGTACTTC.

This clonotype is a singleton in its sample. This chain links TRBV30 with TRBJ2-4; 10 bases are shared with TRBD2. The J call may be faulty, since TRBJ2-7 better matches the DNA end. The CDR3 sequence is 17 residues long. Germline CDR1 and CDR2: GTSNPN and SVGIG (reference sequence). DNA of the CDR3: TGTGCCTGGAGTGATGAGCGGGAGGGTTTTTTTCCCTACGAGCAGTACTTC. Residues: CAWSDEREGFFPYEQYF.

The sample holds many counts of this clonotype. The J gene is TRBJ1-6, the V gene TRBV10-3; D is unclear. The CDR3 sequence is 16 residues long. Trimming pared 2 bases from V and 7 bases from J, leaving 15 bases between. Germline CDR1 ENHRY, CDR2 SYGVKD. The CDR3 nucleotides are TGTGCCATCAGTGAGGGTGCGCTAACCCCCAATTCACCCCTCCACTTT. Protein: CAISEGALTPNSPLHF.

The table lists this clonotype with a few counts. The genes are TRBV14 and TRBJ2-5; D possibly matches TRBD1 or TRBD2 (5 bases each). Judging by the DNA end, TRBJ2-7 fits better; the J call may be wrong. There are 15 residues in the CDR3. Per the germline V gene, CDR1 is SGHDN and CDR2 is FVKESK. CDR3 residues: CASSLRWQGAYEQYF. The CDR3 DNA reads TGTGCCAGCAGCCTCCGTTGGCAGGGAGCCTACGAGCAGTACTTC.

The chain couples TRBV27 to TRBJ2-3; the match to TRBD1 covers 10 bases. V lost 7 bases to trimming and J lost 4 bases; unmatched junction nucleotides: 8. CDR1 is MNHEY, CDR2 SMNVEV, per germline (reference sequence). The CDR3 spans 15 residues. CDR3 amino acids: CASTTDRGRSDTQYF. The CDR3, as DNA: TGTGCCAGCACTACCGACAGGGGGCGTTCAGATACGCAGTATTTT.

This sequence joins TRBV27 and TRBJ2-7; 7 nucleotides line up with TRBD1. Per germline, CDR1 MNHEY and CDR2 SMNVEV (reference sequence). CDR3 length: 15 residues. V shed 6 bases and J 2 bases; nucleotides not matched to a gene: 10. The CDR3 reads CASRSPGQNTYEQYF. The DNA for the CDR3 is TGTGCCAGCAGGTCTCCGGGACAGAACACCTACGAGCAGTACTTC.

The sample holds a few counts of this clonotype. This chain uses TRBV3-1 with TRBJ1-4; D call uncertain. This CDR3 spans 14 amino acids. V was trimmed by 4 bases and J by 8 bases, leaving 14 bases between them. Germline lookup yields CDR1 LGHDT and CDR2 YNNKEL (reference sequence). DNA for the CDR3: TGTGCCAGCAGCCCCCCTGAAGGGTCAGAAAAACTGTTTTTT. Residues: CASSPPEGSEKLFF.

The chain has TRBV7-9 and TRBJ1-4; a weak D match, TRBD1 (6 bases). The V end lost 3 bases, the J end lost 7 bases, and 12 bases lay between the germline ends. Germline V gene data show CDR1 as SEHNR and CDR2 as FQNEAQ (reference sequence). The CDR3 sequence is 14 residues long. In DNA, the CDR3 is TGTGCCAGCAGCTTTAGGGGGACGGGTGAAAAACTGTTTTTT. It translates to CASSFRGTGEKLFF.

The V call is TRBV3-1, the J call TRBJ2-7, with 10 bases aligning to TRBD1. The CDR3 has 15 amino acids. Germline loops: CDR1 LGHDT, CDR2 YNNKEL (reference sequence). J gave up 2 bases and V 5 bases, and 6 bases lay outside the gene matches. The CDR3 region has the DNA TGTGCCAGCAGCATACGACAGGGGGCCACCTACGAGCAGTACTTC. Protein: CASSIRQGATYEQYF.

In this sample, this clonotype turned up a few times. The chain carries TRBV2 and TRBJ1-1; no firm D call. The CDR3 extends over 13 amino acids. Trimming shortened V by 6 bases and J by 1 base, and 9 bases separated the two germline ends. The germline gives CDR1 SNHLY, CDR2 FYNNEI. The CDR3 sequence: CASRSNKNTEAFF. The CDR3 DNA reads as TGTGCCAGCAGGTCGAACAAGAACACTGAAGCTTTCTTT.

This clonotype was detected once. The chain links TRBV5-1 to TRBJ2-3; 11 nucleotides match TRBD2. This CDR3 spans 15 amino acids. Germline CDR1 and CDR2: SGHRS and YFSETQ. Trimming removed 3 bases from V and 5 bases from J; junction bases left unmatched: 5. The CDR3 loop reads CASSYQTSGVDTQYF. CDR3 bases: TGCGCCAGCAGCTACCAGACTAGCGGGGTAGATACGCAGTATTTT.

In this sample, this clonotype turned up a few times. The chain is built from TRBV24-1 and TRBJ2-5; D is possibly TRBD1 (6 bases). Germline-derived CDR1 and CDR2 are KGHDR and SFDVKD. V was pared by 3 bases and J by 5 bases, with 15 bases between. This CDR3 is 15 amino acids long. Here the CDR3 DNA reads TGTGCCACCAGTGATCCCCAGGGGTATCCGGAGACCCAGTACTTC. Protein product: CATSDPQGYPETQYF.

The V and J genes are TRBV13 and TRBJ1-1; 7 positions agree with TRBD1. The V gene's germline CDR1 is PRHDT and CDR2 FYEKMQ (reference sequence). Trimming took 5 bases from V and 6 from J; bases not matched to a gene: 6. The CDR3 has 13 amino acids. The CDR3, as DNA: TGTGCCAGCAGCACAGGGGCGGGGTCTGAAGCTTTCTTT. It translates to CASSTGAGSEAFF.

This clonotype was seen only a few times. CDR3 coding DNA: TGCGCCAGCAGGGTCACTAGCGGGAGCAATGAGCAGTTCTTC. Its translation: CASRVTSGSNEQFF. This chain joins TRBV10-2 and TRBJ2-1, with 11 bases identical to TRBD2. In germline, CDR1 is WSHSY, CDR2 SAAADI. The length of the CDR3 is 14 residues. The V gene end was trimmed by 6 bases and the J gene end by 6 bases; junction bases not matched to a gene: 4.

Concerning this clonotype: In this CDR3 the conserved last residue, phenylalanine or tryptophan, is missing, so a read error is likely. V and J are TRBV13 and TRBJ2-4, with D perhaps being TRBD1 or TRBD2 (5 bases each). This CDR3 contains 16 residues. Deletions cut 8 bases from V and 6 bases from J, with 23 bases between. Germline V gene data show CDR1 as PRHDT and CDR2 as FYEKMQ (reference sequence). CDR3 nucleotide sequence: TGTGCCAGCGGGGACGACCCCTTCCTCCCGTTAAACATTCAGTACTGC. As protein: CASGDDPFLPLNIQYC.